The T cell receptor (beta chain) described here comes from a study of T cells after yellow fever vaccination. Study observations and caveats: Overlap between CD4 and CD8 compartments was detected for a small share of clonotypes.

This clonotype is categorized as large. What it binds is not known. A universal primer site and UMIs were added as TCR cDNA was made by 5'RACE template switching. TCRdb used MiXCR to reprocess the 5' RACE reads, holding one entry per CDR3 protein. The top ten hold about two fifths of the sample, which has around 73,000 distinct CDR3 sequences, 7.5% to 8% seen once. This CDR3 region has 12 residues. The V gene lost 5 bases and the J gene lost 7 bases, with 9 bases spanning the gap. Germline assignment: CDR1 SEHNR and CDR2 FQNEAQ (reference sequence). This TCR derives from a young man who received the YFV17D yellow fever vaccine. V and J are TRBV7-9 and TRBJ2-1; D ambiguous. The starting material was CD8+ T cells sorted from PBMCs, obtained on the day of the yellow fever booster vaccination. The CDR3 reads CASSASKNEQFF. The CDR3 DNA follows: TGTGCCAGCAGCGCCTCTAAAAATGAGCAGTTCTTC. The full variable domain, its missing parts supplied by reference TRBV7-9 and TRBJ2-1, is DTGVSQNPRHKITKRGQNVTFRCDPISEHNRLYWYRQTLGQGPEFLTYFQNEAQLEKSRLLSDRFSAERPKGSFSTLEIQRTEQGDSAMYLCASSASKNEQFFGPGTRLTVL.